The 10 T cell receptor beta chains below all came from one sample that was sequenced in a study of blood T cells in healthy people across ages. PCR was performed a second time for about 6 to 11 cycles using a sample-barcoded 5' primer and a J-beta primer mix. TCRdb itself ran the 5' RACE reads through MiXCR, one entry per CDR3 protein. The sample yields about 1 million distinct CDR3 sequences, more than 40% seen once. Sequenced input: blood. The source of these receptors is a woman aged 55-69 years in good health.

CDR3 nucleotide sequence: TGTGCCAGTAGTCAGAGGACAGTCGACGAGCAGTACTTC. It translates to CASSQRTVDEQYF. This chain joins TRBV19 and TRBJ2-7, with D possibly TRBD1 on 6 matching bases. CDR3 size: 13 residues. V was trimmed by 5 bases and J by 5 bases, leaving 13 bases between them. The germline V gene has CDR1 LNHDA and CDR2 SQIVND (reference sequence).

This clonotype was observed a few times. J is TRBJ2-5 and V is TRBV2, with 7 bases matching TRBD2. The CDR3 has 16 residues. The V and J ends lost 3 bases and 1 base, in that order; junction bases with no gene match: 8. Germline V gene lookup returns CDR1 SNHLY and CDR2 FYNNEI. The CDR3 reads CASSDRLLAVQETQYF. CDR3 coding DNA: TGTGCCAGCAGTGATAGGCTCCTAGCGGTCCAAGAGACCCAGTACTTC.

V usage is TRBV10-3 and J usage is TRBJ2-1; D is uncertain. This CDR3 comprises 13 residues. In germline, CDR1 is ENHRY, CDR2 SYGVKD. The germline V and J ends were trimmed by 6 bases and 5 bases, with 11 bases remaining between them. Here the CDR3 reads CAISRQADNEQFF. The DNA of the CDR3 is TGTGCCATCAGCCGACAAGCCGACAATGAGCAGTTCTTC.

V is TRBV6-5 and J is TRBJ2-7; D not resolved. Trimming cost V 10 bases and J 3 bases, with 16 bases left between them. This CDR3 has 13 amino acids. Germline CDR1 MNHEY, CDR2 SVGAGI. The CDR3 protein is CATISDASYEQYF. CDR3 nucleotides: TGTGCCACCATCTCGGATGCTAGCTACGAGCAGTACTTC.

CDR3 amino acids: CASSLTGTGYQPQHF. Written as DNA, the CDR3 is TGTGCCAGCAGTTTAACCGGGACAGGGTATCAGCCCCAGCATTTT. This rearrangement joins TRBV6-5 to TRBJ1-5, with 9 bases fitting TRBD1. This CDR3 region has 15 residues. V shed 4 bases, J shed 5 bases, and the junction held 6 bases outside the gene matches. The V gene's germline CDR1 is MNHEY and CDR2 SVGAGI.

This chain links TRBV7-2 with TRBJ1-1; D call uncertain. The germline CDR1 and CDR2 sequences are SGHTA and FQGNSA. The CDR3 totals 14 residues. The germline V and J ends were trimmed by 2 bases and 6 bases, with 13 bases remaining between them. In DNA form, the CDR3 reads TGTGCCAGCAGCTTATTGCTGGGAAGGGCTGAAGCTTTCTTT. It translates to CASSLLLGRAEAFF.

The V and J genes are TRBV28 and TRBJ2-1; D is undetermined. Germline V gene sequence: CDR1 MDHEN, CDR2 SYDVKM. The germline V and J ends were trimmed by 2 bases and 12 bases, with 11 bases remaining between them. The length of the CDR3 is 12 residues. CDR3 residues: CASSLVRGVQFF. CDR3 coding DNA: TGTGCCAGCAGTTTAGTTCGTGGTGTGCAGTTCTTC.

This clonotype was counted between two and nine times. The V and J genes are TRBV7-2 and TRBJ2-1; 13 nucleotides align to TRBD2. The CDR3 runs 17 residues. V dropped 5 bases and J dropped 3; count of bases not matched to a gene: 7. Germline loops: CDR1 SGHTA, CDR2 FQGNSA. The CDR3 sequence is CASSLFGTSGNYNEQFF. As DNA, the CDR3 is TGTGCCAGCAGCCTATTCGGGACTAGCGGGAACTACAATGAGCAGTTCTTC. The complete variable domain, with remaining parts taken from reference TRBV7-2 and TRBJ2-1, reads GAGVSQSPSNKVTEKGKDVELRCDPISGHTALYWYRQSLGQGLEFLIYFQGNSAPDKSGLPSDRFSAERTGGSVSTLTIQRTQQEDSAVYLCASSLFGTSGNYNEQFFGPGTRLTVL.

V and J are TRBV9 and TRBJ2-7; 10 positions agree with TRBD1. CDR3 size: 15 residues. Germline V gene lookup returns CDR1 SGDLS and CDR2 YYNGEE. V was pared by 0 bases and J by 3 bases, with 3 bases of the junction left unmatched. The CDR3 reads CASSVGGTGDYEQYF. The CDR3 DNA reads as TGTGCCAGCAGCGTAGGGGGGACAGGGGACTACGAGCAGTACTTC.

This clonotype was recorded a few times. This rearrangement joins TRBV20-1 to TRBJ2-3, with 11 positions matching TRBD2. J gave up 5 bases and V 7 bases, and 8 bases lay outside the gene matches. This CDR3 contains 14 residues. The germline CDR1 and CDR2 sequences are DFQATT and SNEGSKA (reference sequence). The CDR3 DNA follows: TGCAGTGTCGAGGGACTAGCGGTAGGAGATACGCAGTATTTT. Protein: CSVEGLAVGDTQYF.